This T cell receptor beta chain was profiled in a study of patients and donors after allogeneic stem cell transplantation. This clonotype showed up just a few times. TCRdb fed the RT-PCR reads into MiXCR, producing one record per CDR3 protein. Of about 400,000 distinct CDR3 sequences in the sample, 16% were seen once. Germline values: CDR1 SGDLS, CDR2 YYNGEE. This CDR3 contains 14 residues. Trimming cost V 0 bases and J 2 bases, with 9 bases left between them. The sequencing input was blood, either unsorted or a sorted T cell fraction (not recorded which). The clonotype was recovered from a human donor who was either an allogeneic HSCT recipient or a stem cell or donor lymphocyte infusion donor (not recorded which). It is not recorded whose cells these are; they may come from a transplant donor. This chain connects TRBV9 to TRBJ2-7; D not resolved. CDR3 protein: CASSVVRRTYEQYF. CDR3 in DNA: TGTGCCAGCAGCGTAGTGCGGCGGACCTACGAGCAGTACTTC.